The 26 T cell receptor beta chains reported below all come from one sample, sequenced in a study of cytomegalovirus exposure and HLA in healthy donors. This PCR relied on a set of 60 Vbeta primers and 13 Jbeta primers. The protocol was immunoSEQ multiplex PCR, while the TCRdb copy is restricted to in-frame clones and leaves out a portion. This listing includes about 140,000 clones. Sample: PBMCs. These receptors were obtained from a middle-aged man in good health and CMV-seronegative.

The chain has TRBV28 and TRBJ1-2; D perhaps matches TRBD1 (5 bases). Germline V gives CDR1 MDHEN, CDR2 SYDVKM. Between the trimmed V and J ends, which lost 2 bases and 2 bases, there was a span of 9 bases. The CDR3 spans 14 residues. For the CDR3, the DNA is TGTGCCAGCAGTTTACAACAGGAAAACTATGGCTACACCTTC. Amino acids: CASSLQQENYGYTF.

The CDR3 nucleotides are TGTGCCAGCAGCTTAATGGGCTCCTACTCTGGAAACACCATATATTTT. Translated, it gives CASSLMGSYSGNTIYF. The chain employs TRBV7-6 and TRBJ1-3; D remains ambiguous. Germline values: CDR1 SGHVS, CDR2 FNYEAQ. V was cut by 2 bases and J by 0 bases, with 11 bases left in between. This CDR3 has 16 amino acids.

The CDR3 region has the DNA TGTGCCACCGGCCTCGGAGGGGAAAAACTGTTTTTT. This codes for CATGLGGEKLFF. The chain has TRBV28 and TRBJ1-4; D not certain. The germline gives CDR1 MDHEN, CDR2 SYDVKM. The CDR3 consists of 12 residues. V lost 10 bases and J lost 8, with 14 bases in between.

This chain links TRBV27 with TRBJ2-1; tentatively, D is TRBD2 (5 bases). V lost 3 bases and J 0 bases, leaving 9 bases between the germline ends. CDR1 is MNHEY, CDR2 SMNVEV, per germline (reference sequence). CDR3 size: 15 residues. CDR3 loop: CASSLIASSYNEQFF. CDR3 nucleotides: TGTGCCAGCAGTTTGATAGCGAGCTCCTACAATGAGCAGTTCTTC.

The rearrangement links TRBV25-1 to TRBJ2-5, with D maybe TRBD1 (5 bases). Germline V gene data show CDR1 as MGHDK and CDR2 as SYGVNS. The CDR3 is made up of 11 amino acids. V shed 8 bases and J shed 10 bases, with 14 bases lying between them. The CDR3 nucleotides read TGTGCCAGCCAGGACACAGGACGCCAGTACTTC. This encodes CASQDTGRQYF.

The chain is built from TRBV28 and TRBJ1-2; 8 bases align to TRBD1. J lost 7 bases, V lost 3 bases, and 13 bases had no gene match. Germline assignment: CDR1 MDHEN and CDR2 SYDVKM. There are 16 residues in the CDR3. CDR3 sequence reads: CASSLLRTGTGGGYTF. CDR3 in DNA: TGTGCCAGCAGTTTGCTCAGGACCGGGACAGGTGGTGGCTACACCTTC.

The chain employs TRBV7-6 and TRBJ2-1; 15 nucleotides line up with TRBD2. In germline, CDR1 is SGHVS, CDR2 FNYEAQ. The junction had 6 bases not matched to a gene; V was cut back by 2 bases and J by 7 bases. The CDR3 sequence is 17 residues long. Written as DNA, the CDR3 is TGTGCCAGCAGCTTAACCCTGGGACTAGCGGGGGGTAATGAGCAGTTCTTC. It translates to CASSLTLGLAGGNEQFF.

In the case of this clone: This sample includes further DNA sequences coding for the same CDR3. The chain joins TRBV11-2 to TRBJ1-3; D is unresolved. The CDR3 has 16 amino acids. The germline V gene encodes CDR1 SGHAT and CDR2 FQNNGV. V lost 1 base to trimming and J lost 0 bases, with 10 bases between them. The CDR3: CASSLAGQISGNTIYF. Here the CDR3 DNA reads TGTGCCAGCAGCTTAGCTGGGCAAATCTCTGGAAACACCATATATTTT.

This rearrangement joins TRBV2 to TRBJ2-5; D gene ambiguous. The CDR3 has 12 residues. Germline V lookup: CDR1 SNHLY, CDR2 FYNNEI. Trimming left V 3 bases short and J 5 bases short, with 7 bases between. The CDR3 DNA is TGTGCCAGCAGTGAGACTGGGGAGACCCAGTACTTC. Translated, it gives CASSETGETQYF.

The J gene is TRBJ1-5, the V gene TRBV5-8; D is ambiguous. Per germline, CDR1 SGHTS and CDR2 YDEGEE. Trimming pared 1 base from V and 11 bases from J, leaving 13 bases between. CDR3 length: 13 residues. CDR3 nucleotides: TGTGCCAGCAGCTTGTCGGACGGGAAGGCCCAGCATTTT. Amino acid sequence: CASSLSDGKAQHF.

The V call is TRBV5-4, the J call TRBJ2-6, with D tentatively TRBD1 (6 bases). The CDR3 loop spans 16 amino acids. V gave up 4 bases and J gave up 0 bases, with 11 bases separating them. Germline V gene lookup returns CDR1 SGHNT and CDR2 YYREEE (reference sequence). CDR3 loop: CASSPDSSSGANVLTF. As DNA, the CDR3 is TGTGCCAGCAGCCCGGACAGCAGCTCTGGGGCCAACGTCCTGACTTTC. Full variable domain (rest looked up from reference TRBV5-4 and TRBJ2-6): ETGVTQSPTHLIKTRGQQVTLRCSSQSGHNTVSWYQQALGQGPQFIFQYYREEENGRGNFPPRFSGLQFPNYSSELNVNALELDDSALYLCASSPDSSSGANVLTFGAGSRLTVL.

The chain uses TRBV5-1 and TRBJ2-7; no clear D. Germline loops: CDR1 SGHRS, CDR2 YFSETQ. The V and J ends lost 1 base and 3 bases respectively, with 11 bases between them. The CDR3 covers 14 residues. The CDR3: CASSLTRSDYEQYF. Here the CDR3 DNA reads TGCGCCAGCAGCTTGACCAGATCTGACTACGAGCAGTACTTC.

The chain is built from TRBV18 and TRBJ2-3, with a weak D call TRBD2 (5 bases). From germline, CDR1 is KGHSH and CDR2 LQKENI. The CDR3 runs 16 residues. V was pared by 4 bases and J by 0 bases, with 14 bases between. The CDR3 nucleotides are TGTGCCAGCTCACTTTGGACTTCGGATAGCACAGATACGCAGTATTTT. Translating it yields CASSLWTSDSTDTQYF.

V is TRBV28 and J is TRBJ1-5; 7 nucleotides match TRBD1. This CDR3 comprises 14 residues. Trimming cost V 7 bases and J 4 bases; bases outside gene matches: 7. Per the germline V gene, CDR1 is MDHEN and CDR2 is SYDVKM. For the CDR3, the DNA is TGTGCCAGCAACCTAGGGGGCTTTAATCAGCCCCAGCATTTT. Its translation is CASNLGGFNQPQHF.

The chain combines TRBV19 with TRBJ1-4; perhaps TRBD1 as D (5 bases). Looked up from germline, CDR1 is LNHDA and CDR2 is SQIVND (reference sequence). V was clipped by 3 bases and J by 0 bases, with 5 bases between them. The CDR3 has 14 amino acids. CDR3 in DNA: TGTGCCAGTAGTATGACAGCAACTAATGAAAAACTGTTTTTT. As protein: CASSMTATNEKLFF. Using reference TRBV19 and TRBJ1-4 for the parts outside the CDR3, the full variable domain is DGGITQSPKYLFRKEGQNVTLSCEQNLNHDAMYWYRQDPGQGLRLIYYSQIVNDFQKGDIAEGYSVSREKKESFPLTVTSAQKNPTAFYLCASSMTATNEKLFFGSGTQLSVL.

The gene calls are TRBV18 and TRBJ2-5; 7 bases line up with TRBD2. In germline, CDR1 is KGHSH, CDR2 LQKENI. The junction had 3 bases not matched to a gene; V was cut back by 0 bases and J by 2 bases. The length of the CDR3 is 15 residues. DNA for the CDR3: TGTGCCAGCTCACCACCGGGGGGGATACAAGAGACCCAGTACTTC. Protein: CASSPPGGIQETQYF.

V is TRBV20-1 and J is TRBJ1-2; unclear D gene. The CDR3 is 11 amino acids. Germline V CDR1 and CDR2: DFQATT, SNEGSKA (reference sequence). Deletions cut 1 base from V and 12 bases from J, with 12 bases between. The CDR3 region is CSARVLAAHTF. The CDR3, as DNA: TGCAGTGCTAGAGTGTTGGCGGCTCACACCTTC.

The chain employs TRBV5-4 and TRBJ2-3; the match to TRBD2 covers 7 bases. V shed 2 bases and J 2 bases; nucleotides not matched to a gene: 11. CDR3 length: 17 residues. The germline V gene encodes CDR1 SGHNT and CDR2 YYREEE (reference sequence). The CDR3: CASSFLAGPQNTDTQYF. For the CDR3, the DNA is TGTGCCAGCAGCTTTTTAGCGGGCCCTCAAAACACAGATACGCAGTATTTT.

This rearrangement joins TRBV7-8 to TRBJ1-5; D gene unclear. The CDR3 sequence is 13 residues long. Trimming removed 0 bases at V and 4 bases at J, with 4 bases between. The germline CDR1 and CDR2 sequences are SGHVS and FQNEAQ. Here the CDR3 reads CASSLAPNQPQHF. The CDR3 coding sequence is TGTGCCAGCAGCTTAGCTCCGAATCAGCCCCAGCATTTT.

This chain links TRBV6-1 with TRBJ2-1; TRBD2 aligns across 13 bases. This CDR3 is built from 15 residues. CDR1 is MNHNS and CDR2 is SASEGT in the germline V gene. The junction had 5 bases not matched to a gene; V was cut back by 6 bases and J by 6 bases. The CDR3 here is CASRTSGGLFNEQFF. The CDR3 DNA follows: TGTGCCAGCAGGACTAGCGGGGGGCTTTTCAATGAGCAGTTCTTC.

This rearrangement joins TRBV27 to TRBJ2-5; no reliable D call. Trimming cost V 2 bases and J 1 base, with 5 bases left between them. The germline V gene encodes CDR1 MNHEY and CDR2 SMNVEV (reference sequence). This CDR3 comprises 13 residues. CDR3 in DNA: TGTGCCAGCAGTTTACGAGTCCAAGAGACCCAGTACTTC. Translating gives CASSLRVQETQYF.

The chain links TRBV15 to TRBJ1-5, with a possible D match to TRBD1 (6 bases). Germline V gene data show CDR1 as LNHNV and CDR2 as YYDKDF (reference sequence). V lost 3 bases, J lost 1 base, and 10 bases lay in between. The CDR3 has 15 residues. The CDR3 DNA follows: TGTGCCACCAGCAGGAGCAGGGGAAGCAATCAGCCCCAGCATTTT. Protein product: CATSRSRGSNQPQHF.

The chain recombines TRBV18 with TRBJ1-1; D might be TRBD1 (6 bases). This CDR3 is 16 amino acids long. V was trimmed by 6 bases and J by 1 base, leaving 18 bases between them. Germline V lookup: CDR1 KGHSH, CDR2 LQKENI. CDR3 amino acids: CASSPGDGTPNTEAFF. Here the CDR3 DNA reads TGTGCCAGCTCTCCTGGGGATGGGACACCGAACACTGAAGCTTTCTTT. The full variable domain, completed using reference TRBV18 and TRBJ1-1, is NAGVMQNPRHLVRRRGQEARLRCSPMKGHSHVYWYRQLPEEGLKFMVYLQKENIIDESGMPKERFSAEFPKEGPSILRIQQVVRGDSAAYFCASSPGDGTPNTEAFFGQGTRLTVV.

The V call is TRBV11-2, the J call TRBJ1-1; 7 bases are a match to TRBD1. The CDR3 extends over 15 amino acids. V was clipped by 5 bases and J by 8 bases; unmatched bases: 14. Germline-derived CDR1 and CDR2 are SGHAT and FQNNGV. CDR3 region: CASSQRGQRQTEAFF. Here the CDR3 DNA reads TGTGCCAGCAGCCAAAGGGGGCAGAGACAAACCGAAGCTTTCTTT.

The chain links TRBV5-1 to TRBJ2-7; D is possibly TRBD2 (6 bases). The CDR3 loop spans 14 amino acids. V lost 0 bases and J 2 bases, leaving 9 bases between the germline ends. Germline CDR1 reads SGHRS; CDR2 reads YFSETQ. The CDR3 nucleotides are TGCGCCAGCAGCTTGGTAGCGGCCCCCTACGAGCAGTACTTC. The encoded protein is CASSLVAAPYEQYF.

The chain links TRBV5-1 to TRBJ1-1, with D possibly TRBD1 on 5 matching bases. V lost 4 bases to trimming and J lost 1 base, with 11 bases between them. The germline V gene has CDR1 SGHRS and CDR2 YFSETQ. The CDR3 loop spans 14 amino acids. The CDR3 is CASSTGTANTEAFF. The CDR3 DNA reads as TGCGCCAGCAGCACCGGGACTGCGAACACTGAAGCTTTCTTT.